The sequence of this T cell receptor beta chain was determined in a study of blood T cell repertoires in COVID-19 (TCRdb year 2020). About the investigation overall: The collaborator samples originated in the United States, Italy and Spain and spanned the acute and convalescent phases of COVID-19. The prospective study material was composed of cDNA or gDNA derived from T cells, B-cell-depleted T cells, or PBMCs. Sample metadata almost always included a de-identified subject ID, COVID-19 status, age in years and sex. The dataset comprised deeply sampled blood TCRbeta repertoires from subjects exposed to, actively infected with, or recovered from COVID-19. The repertoires were made available in a free public database intended to serve as a resource for research on the immune response to SARS-CoV-2. Where available, HLA class I and class II types were taken from metadata supplied by the sample provider and were not determined by assay-based typing. Samples were obtained from the ongoing ImmuneRACE study (first 160 participants) and from over 1,000 subjects provided by 6 global collaborators.

On this clone: Its antigen specificity is not known. It has no much larger one-base neighbor in the sample; base qualities were not kept.

In Seattle, one collaborating source enrolled patients while the infection was active and tracked those patients longitudinally over the course of disease. The collaborating institutions used their own protocols to collect whole blood in K2EDTA tubes. For TCRbeta analysis, collaborators shipped samples in one of three forms: frozen whole blood, isolated PBMCs, or DNA extracted from either of those sample types. Study-wide conclusions, independent of this receptor: The amount of clinical and demographic metadata varied by source and participant and was provided uncurated.

TCRbeta CDR3 regions were amplified from genomic DNA using the immunoSEQ Assay, a bias-controlled multiplex PCR. Concerning the study's data processing: Nucleated cell counts per sample were estimated from amplification of reference gene primers within the assay. Sequence reads were collapsed and filtered to measure the absolute abundance of every unique TCRbeta CDR3 rearrangement. For each sample, productive Simpson clonality was calculated as the square root of Simpson's diversity index across productive rearrangements. Held by TCRdb, this immuneACCESS table contains in-frame sequences only and omits some clones. Under half of the omission traces to an unresolved V gene where checked; the cause of the rest is unknown. The DNA was the basis for D and trimming; V, J and clone size are from that table. The table for this sample lists about 230,000 clones; 80% to 90% of them were counted only once. The ten largest make up about 9.9% of the sample.

The CDR3 has 13 amino acids, counting the end cysteine and phenylalanine. The kept DNA is CDR3 alone, 39 bases in frame from the first base. V is shortened by 7 bases, J by 10 bases, and the region joining them spans 17 bases. From a lookup of the germline V gene, CDR1 and CDR2 are SGHRS and YFSETQ. The rearrangement combines TRBV5-1 with TRBJ2-2; perhaps TRBD2 is the D gene, with 6 bases matching. The clonotype comes from a man in his fifties with COVID-19, enrolled during active disease. Source material: peripheral blood. The CDR3 here reads CASSSAGLLELFF. In nucleotides, the sequence is TGCGCCAGCTCCTCCGCGGGGCTATTGGAGCTGTTTTTT.